This record looks at one TCR beta chain sequence and its context. Its cognate antigen has yet to be identified. Within one base of it there is no much larger clone, and no base qualities were kept. For the CD8 naive samples, CD45RO-negative cells were positively selected for CCR7, yielding a CD45RA+CCR7+ population from which TemRA cells were excluded. The donors were healthy, HIV-negative adults who had no recently reported acute infections or vaccinations. Only Caucasian adults living in Nashville, Tennessee, USA were represented among the donors. Blood was collected by leukapheresis, and PBMCs were isolated by Ficoll-Histopaque density gradient centrifugation and then cryopreserved in liquid nitrogen vapor phase. Analytical flow cytometry was used to check the purity and quantity of each magnetically sorted T cell population. From each sorted fraction, genomic DNA was isolated and quantified by UV absorbance on a Nanodrop 2000c.

This entry comes from a study of shared clonotypes between healthy human individuals (TCRdb year 2020). Some background on the complete study: The cohort included a few men and a couple of women between 18 and 49 years of age. For each donor, CD4 naive and CD4 memory were each given three plates, CD8 naive was given two plates, and CD8 memory was given one plate. To estimate repertoire size and how much clonotypes are shared between individuals, the study performed deep sequencing of blood TCR repertoires from a few healthy adults. Libraries were prepared and TCR repertoires were sequenced by different laboratories using diverse techniques, in order to increase sequencing depth and limit assay-specific biases. Per donor, leukapheresis produced somewhere between about 0.85 and 9.5 billion PBMCs.

Using the deep immunoSEQ assay, TCR CDR3 regions were amplified from genomic DNA by multiplex PCR. Genomic DNA extracted from each cell subset was distributed evenly over all wells of several immunoSEQ 96-well plates, and each plate served as one replicate. For sorted subsets, each replicate PCR was loaded with 200 ng genomic DNA, equivalent to about 33,000 T cell genomes. Purified libraries were quantified with a Qubit 3.0 fluorometer, sized on a Bioanalyzer 2100, and re-quantified with the KAPA Library Quantification kit. Each immunoSEQ 96-well plate was sequenced on its own single-read 150-cycle Illumina NextSeq 550 flow cell. The paper's data handling went like this. The immunoSEQ output contained only junctional sequences without quality scores, so filtering could not match that applied to full-length reads. To assign V/J genes and CDR3, sequences were annotated using PyIR, a Python wrapper for IgBLAST v1.9, with IMGT germline references. Any read was removed if the V/J assignment was weak (E-value above 1e-6), the CDR3 was missing, or the read contained stop codons, out-of-frame junctions, or ambiguous translated residues. V3J clonotypes were defined by identical inferred V gene, J gene, and CDR3 amino acid sequence. To compute the percentage overlap between repertoires, the number of shared unique clonotypes was divided by the size of the smaller repertoire. Three approaches were used to assess repertoire richness: RTK rarefaction, the Chao1 estimator, and Recon v2.1 estimates of unobserved clonotypes. Generation probabilities were computed with OLGA for all TCRbeta clonotypes obtained by the gDNA method from several donors. The table was pulled from immuneACCESS by TCRdb, which kept in-frame rearrangements only. Such tables lose some clones; where checked, under half of the loss comes from unresolved V genes, and the rest has no known cause. The V and J calls and clone size come from that table; D and trimming were worked out from the DNA. The sample table contains approximately 2,000,000 clones; only one count was recorded for 93% of them. Jointly, the top ten make up approximately 1.6% of the sample.

The full study reports these points: Rarefaction of sorted-subset datasets indicated incomplete sequencing despite the large sequencing depth. Naive subsets generally had larger estimated clonotype richness than memory subsets did. Across a handful of donors, around 5.4% of naive CD4, 3% to 4% of naive CD8, approximately 2.5% of memory CD4, and 0.4% of memory CD8 clonotypes were shared. Compared with non-shared clonotypes, clonotypes shared by all four sorted-subset donors had higher generation probabilities. Because the study included only a small number of donors, the genetic and exposure-history diversity represented was limited. Pairwise subsampling led to the expectation that sequencing depth would affect the degree of clonotype sharing among donors. Only blood was sampled, and tissue TCR repertoires likely differ from those in blood.

The sequenced material came from naive CD8+ T cells from PBMCs. The sample's cell subset or site label, decoded: CD45RA+CCR7+. The receptor was isolated from a man younger than 30 in good health. Some clones in this sample may be carry-over from other donors' samples.

The bases read TGTGCCAGCAGCAGCCGTCGGGATCCTTTAGCCAAAAACATTCAGTACTTC. It codes for CASSSRRDPLAKNIQYF. This chain joins TRBV7-8 to TRBJ2-4, and the D gene may be TRBD2, 5 bases matching. The CDR3, from cysteine to phenylalanine, totals 17 residues. Just the 51-base CDR3 DNA is kept, in frame starting at base 1. Trimming removed 5 bases from V and 0 bases from J, leaving 17 bases between the germline ends. The germline V gene sets CDR1 to SGHVS and CDR2 to FQNEAQ.